Listed here are 6 T cell receptor beta chains from one sample, sequenced in a study of T cells in Graves' hyperthyroidism and ophthalmopathy. Authors of the study amplified TCR beta CDR3 regions from RNA transcripts. First-round RT-PCR targeting the TCR CDR3 was performed with the HTBI primer set. From the multiplex PCR reads, TCRdb called clonotypes with MiXCR, one entry per CDR3 protein. The table has fewer than 500,000 distinct CDR3 sequences, around 13% seen once; the top ten hold around 20%. The sample consisted of blood. These receptors were taken from a woman in her 30s with Graves' ophthalmopathy.

The CDR3 here is CASSRQGADTGELFF. The DNA of the CDR3 is TGTGCCAGCAGCCGACAGGGGGCGGACACCGGGGAGCTGTTTTTT. The rearrangement links TRBV6-1 to TRBJ2-2, with 10 bases fitting TRBD1. The CDR3 loop spans 15 amino acids. Germline assignment: CDR1 MNHNS and CDR2 SASEGT. V lost 6 bases and J lost 3; bases outside the gene matches: 4.

This clonotype was detected ten times or more. The chain recombines TRBV15 with TRBJ1-5; D gene ambiguous. CDR1 and CDR2 (germline): LNHNV, YYDKDF (reference sequence). The CDR3 totals 12 residues. Trimming removed 5 bases from V and 3 bases from J, with 5 bases in between. CDR3 bases: TGTGCCACCAGCGGAGTCAATCAGCCCCAGCATTTT. Its protein product is CATSGVNQPQHF. Looking up the rest from reference TRBV15 and TRBJ1-5 gives the full variable domain: DAMVIQNPRYQVTQFGKPVTLSCSQTLNHNVMYWYQQKSSQAPKLLFHYYDKDFNNEADTPDNFQSRRPNTSFCFLDIRSPGLGDTAMYLCATSGVNQPQHFGDGTRLSIL.

The chain has TRBV28 and TRBJ1-2; D may be TRBD1 (5 bases). This CDR3 contains 13 residues. With 10 bases removed from V and 4 bases from J, the gap between germline ends came to 16 bases. Germline loops: CDR1 MDHEN, CDR2 SYDVKM. CDR3 sequence reads: CATTQGWLYGYTF. The CDR3 DNA sequence: TGTGCCACCACTCAGGGATGGCTCTATGGCTACACCTTC.

This clonotype has only a few counts. For the CDR3, the DNA is TGTGCCACCAGCAGGACGGCTGGCGAGCAGTACTTC. Protein: CATSRTAGEQYF. V and J are TRBV15 and TRBJ2-7, with no clear D. This CDR3 comprises 12 residues. With 3 bases removed from V and 6 bases from J, the gap between germline ends came to 9 bases. The V gene's germline CDR1 is LNHNV and CDR2 YYDKDF (reference sequence).

About this clonotype: A clone one base away is much larger, so this may be a read error. Because the CDR3 is missing its conserved closing phenylalanine or tryptophan, this is likely a read error. This chain uses TRBV20-1 with TRBJ2-7, with D unresolved. This CDR3 region has 12 residues. Trimming took 6 bases from V and 0 from J, leaving 9 bases between them. The germline V gene has CDR1 DFQATT and CDR2 SNEGSKA (reference sequence). CDR3 loop: CSARLGSYEQYL. The CDR3, as DNA: TGCAGTGCAAGACTGGGCTCCTACGAGCAGTACCTC.

The table lists this clonotype with many counts. V is TRBV20-1 and J is TRBJ2-1; possibly TRBD2 for D (6 bases). The germline CDR1 and CDR2 sequences are DFQATT and SNEGSKA (reference sequence). V lost 3 bases, J lost 0 bases, and 9 bases lay in between. The length of the CDR3 is 14 residues. CDR3 nucleotides: TGCAGTGCTAGGACTAGTTTCTCCTACAATGAGCAGTTCTTC. Its translation is CSARTSFSYNEQFF.